Listed here is a single TCR beta chain. Its antigen is still unknown. The data originate from a study of a mutant IDH1 vaccine in newly diagnosed glioma. The germline V and J ends were trimmed by 0 bases and 2 bases, with 13 bases remaining between them. CDR3 length equals 15 residues. In germline, CDR1 is GTSNPN, CDR2 SVGIG (reference sequence). Sequenced by immunoSEQ multiplex PCR; TCRdb stores in-frame clones only, minus some. Of under 150,000 clones detected, around four fifths appear once; the ten largest clones hold 5.5%. Time point specified: week 11, during vaccination. With topical imiquimod, each dose of the vaccine consisted of 300 ug of mutant IDH1 20-mer peptide. There were new WHO grade 3 or 4 astrocytomas in the donors, and these were IDH1-mutant and ATRX-lost.

The sequences come from PBMCs, collected from a glioma patient whose treatment included an IDH1 peptide vaccine. The chain links TRBV30 to TRBJ1-2, with D perhaps TRBD1 (5 bases). The sequence was collected from a man aged 40-50 years with glioma. The CDR3 DNA reads TGTGCCTGGAGTGTACGGGGCAGGGAGAACTATGGCTACACCTTC. Its translation is CAWSVRGRENYGYTF.